This T cell receptor beta chain appears in the sequencing data of a study of response to subunit inactivated influenza vaccine (dated by TCRdb to the late 2010s). Background on the whole study: To follow how T cells responded to a trivalent subunit inactivated influenza vaccine, the researchers relied on deep quantitative profiling of the T cell receptor repertoire.

There are many counts of this clonotype. Its antigen specificity is not known. Qualities for individual bases were not recorded, and no much larger clone is one base off. What the study reported, not specific to this receptor: The authors proposed that each seasonal influenza vaccination may bring in only a limited number of new T cells.

Library preparation used RT-PCR. Sequenced on an Illumina HiSeq 2500. TCRdb trimmed public reads at Q25 via fastp, called clones via MiXCR and kept in-frame beta chains. Every distinct CDR3 protein forms one entry, paired with its most common genes and DNA. This sample has about 500,000 distinct CDR3 sequences in its table, and 16% of those were observed once. The top ten hold 3% of the sample. Trimming takes 5 bases from V and 2 bases from J, and the germline ends sit 15 bases apart. The CDR3 goes from the cysteine to the phenylalanine over 16 residues. This entry keeps only the CDR3 DNA: 48 bases, framed from base 1.

Sequenced here: CD4+ T cells sorted from PBMCs, sampled around 25 months after vaccination. The sequence derives from a man aged 50-75 years who received an inactivated influenza vaccine. Donor details come from another sample of the same person, matched by shared clones. This chain joins TRBV12-3 or TRBV12-4 to TRBJ2-2, with the identity of the D gene unclear. CDR3 loop: CASSPRVRANTGELFF. The sequence in DNA is TGTGCCAGCAGTCCCCGGGTTAGAGCCAACACCGGGGAGCTGTTTTTT.